The rows below give T cell receptor beta chains drawn from one sample of a study of ipilimumab plus nivolumab after autologous stem cell transplantation. TCRdb's copy holds only in-frame clones and misses some; the assay was immunoSEQ multiplex PCR. The table lists around 19,000 clones, 81% of them singletons. Source: PBMCs, taken in a trial of ipilimumab plus nivolumab as post-transplant consolidation. These receptors came from a male donor with diffuse large B-cell lymphoma. Each CDR3 is given with its conserved first and last residue. D genes are given only for firm matches. Clone size is stated in some rows and not others, as once, few, many or a class when expanded.

clone_size j_call v_call d_call cdr3_nt cdr3_aa
few TRBJ2-5 TRBV6-5 - TGTGCCAGCAGTTCCCCGGGGCGAGGGAAAGAGACCCAGTACTTC CASSSPGRGKETQYF
- TRBJ1-5 TRBV9 - TGTGCCAGCAGCGTGGGTAGCAATCAGCCCCAGCATTTT CASSVGSNQPQHF
- TRBJ1-1 TRBV19 TRBD1 TGTGCCAGTACCGACCGGACAGGGGGCGGGAACACTGAAGCTTTCTTT CASTDRTGGGNTEAFF
few TRBJ1-2 TRBV7-2 - TGTGCCAGCCGAACAAGGGAAAACTATGGCTACACCTTC CASRTRENYGYTF
- TRBJ2-1 TRBV5-1 - TGCGCCAGCAGCTCGGTAGCGGACCAAGGCGCCGAGGTCTTC CASSSVADQGAEVF
- TRBJ1-1 TRBV5-4 TRBD1 TGTGCCAGCAGCCGGGGACAGGTGAACACTGAAGCTTTCTTT CASSRGQVNTEAFF
- TRBJ2-7 TRBV30 - TGTGCCTGGAGTGTTGCGGGTGTAGGACAGTACTTC CAWSVAGVGQYF
once TRBJ1-1 TRBV7-9 - TGTGCCAGCAGCTTGCCCACTGAAGCTTTCTTT CASSLPTEAFF
- TRBJ2-1 TRBV6-5 TRBD1 TGTGCCAGCAGTTCCGCCGGGACAGGGGTACCTGAGCAGTTCTTC CASSSAGTGVPEQFF
- TRBJ2-5 TRBV11-1 TRBD2 TGTGCCAGCAGCTTGGAGCGGGGCTTCCAAGAGACCCAGTACTTC CASSLERGFQETQYF
- TRBJ1-6 TRBV5-6 - TGTGCCAGCACCCAACAGGGTAGGGCCTATAATTCACCCCTCCACTTT CASTQQGRAYNSPLHF
- TRBJ1-1 TRBV15 - TGTGCCACCAGCAGCTCCAATAGGGTGGCTGAAGCTTTCTTT CATSSSNRVAEAFF
- TRBJ1-1 TRBV6-5 - TGTGCCAGCGGGGGACACAGAATGGGGAACACTGAAGCTTTCTTT CASGGHRMGNTEAFF
- TRBJ1-1 TRBV18 - TGTGCCAGCTCACCAAGGGCTTATGACACTGAAGCTTTCTTT CASSPRAYDTEAFF
- TRBJ1-2 TRBV5-1 - TGCGCCAGCACCGGCCGGGGTCCTTATGGCTACACCTTC CASTGRGPYGYTF
- TRBJ1-1 TRBV6-1 TRBD1 TGTGCCAGCAGTGCCCCTACAGGGGGTAGGTATACTGAAGCTTTCTTT CASSAPTGGRYTEAFF
- TRBJ1-4 TRBV7-6 TRBD1 TGTGCCAGCAGCTTAGTCTCCCCAGGGGGTGAAAAACTGTTTTTT CASSLVSPGGEKLFF
- TRBJ1-6 TRBV7-2 - TGTGCCAGCAGCTTGGTTTTGGGGGATTCACCCCTCCACTTT CASSLVLGDSPLHF
few TRBJ1-6 TRBV5-1 TRBD1 TGCGCCAGCAGCTTGCAGGGGGATTCACCCCTCCACTTT CASSLQGDSPLHF
- TRBJ2-7 TRBV5-1 - TGCGCCAGCAGCTTGGCCAAGGACAAAAGCTACGAGCAGTACTTC CASSLAKDKSYEQYF
- TRBJ2-2 TRBV19 - TGTGCCAGTAGTCGTATACAGGGAATCGGGGAGCTGTTTTTT CASSRIQGIGELFF
- TRBJ1-5 TRBV29-1 - TGCAGCCTCAACGCCTTCAGGGGTTTAGGCAATCAGCCCCAGCATTTT CSLNAFRGLGNQPQHF
- TRBJ2-3 TRBV5-1 - TGCGCCAGCAGCCCCCCCCTAGCAGAAAGCACAGATACGCAGTATTTT CASSPPLAESTDTQYF
- TRBJ1-5 TRBV19 - TGTGCCAGTAGTACGGGCAGGGGACATCAGCCCCAGCATTTT CASSTGRGHQPQHF
- TRBJ2-5 TRBV2 TRBD2 TGTGCCAGCAGCCGGGGGGGCCCAGAGACCCAGTACTTC CASSRGGPETQYF
- TRBJ1-1 TRBV2 - TGTGCCAGCAGTGAAGAGGCCGTAGTGGAAGCTTTCTTT CASSEEAVVEAFF
- TRBJ2-7 TRBV5-5 - TGTGCCAGTTACAATGAGTACGAGCAGTACTTC CASYNEYEQYF
- TRBJ1-6 TRBV6-5 TRBD1 TGTGCCAGCAGTCGGGGACAGGGTGGATCACCCCTCCACTTT CASSRGQGGSPLHF
- TRBJ2-1 TRBV9 TRBD2 TGTGCCAGCAGCGTAGGGGCTAGCGGGGGGCTAATTAATGAGCAGTTCTTC CASSVGASGGLINEQFF
- TRBJ2-7 TRBV19 - TGTGCCAGTAGTATAGGGACGGATACCCCCCGCCAGCAGTACTTC CASSIGTDTPRQQYF
- TRBJ1-2 TRBV6-6 TRBD1 TGTGCCACCCTTCAGGGGGGGCTGCATGGCTACACCTTC CATLQGGLHGYTF
- TRBJ2-3 TRBV6-5 TRBD2 TGTGCCAGCAATCCAGCGGGGACAGATACGCAGTATTTT CASNPAGTDTQYF
- TRBJ1-1 TRBV19 - TGTGCCAGTAGGGGGACACCGGCGAACACTGAAGCTTTCTTT CASRGTPANTEAFF
- TRBJ1-2 TRBV19 - TGTGCCAGTAGTAAAATGGGCGGAGACGGCTACACCTTC CASSKMGGDGYTF
- TRBJ1-1 TRBV7-7 - TGTGCTAGCAGCCGAAGGGTTGGGGACACTGAAGCTTTCTTT CASSRRVGDTEAFF
- TRBJ1-1 TRBV28 - TGTGCCTCCAAAAAGGGCCGGGGGCCCACTGAAGCTTTCTTT CASKKGRGPTEAFF
- TRBJ2-2 TRBV29-1 TRBD2 TGCAGCGTTGAAGCCGCAACCGGGACTAGCGGGGCCTGGAGAGGCGGGGAGCTGTTTTTT CSVEAATGTSGAWRGGELFF
medium-sized TRBJ1-5 TRBV4-3 - TGCGCCAGCAGCCAAGATGGGGAGCAGCCCCAGCATTTT CASSQDGEQPQHF
- TRBJ2-7 TRBV4-3 TRBD2 TGCGCCAGCAGCCAAGTACTCGGGACTAGCGGGGGCTGCACTTCCTACGAGCAGTACTTC CASSQVLGTSGGCTSYEQYF
- TRBJ1-5 TRBV7-8 TRBD1 TGTGCCAGCAGCTTAGGTGGGTTGAGAGACAGGGCTAATAGCAATCAGCCCCAGCATTTT CASSLGGLRDRANSNQPQHF
few TRBJ1-1 TRBV4-2 - TGTGCCAGCAGCCAAGATCTAGAGGTTAGGGCTTTCTTT CASSQDLEVRAFF
few TRBJ2-7 TRBV9 - TGTGCCAGCAGCGTAGAACCACACTACGAGCAGTACTTC CASSVEPHYEQYF
- TRBJ1-4 TRBV27 - TGTGCCAGCAGTTTACAGGGAAATGAAAAACTGTTTTTT CASSLQGNEKLFF
- TRBJ2-2 TRBV6-1 - TGTGCCAGCACGGGGGCGGTGGTCGCTGGGGAGCTGTTTTTT CASTGAVVAGELFF
- TRBJ1-1 TRBV5-6 TRBD1 TGTGCCAGCACTATCATAGGGACAGGGGCTGTGGCTTTCTTT CASTIIGTGAVAFF
- TRBJ2-3 TRBV7-2 - TGTGCCAGCAGCTTACTATTAAGTCCAGATACGCAGTATTTT CASSLLLSPDTQYF
- TRBJ1-1 TRBV27 TRBD1 TGTGCCAGCAGTTTCGGACAGGGCCTAGTGGCTTTCTTT CASSFGQGLVAFF
- TRBJ2-5 TRBV7-2 - TGTGCCAGCAGCTTCGAAGGGGGGGAGACCCAGTACTTC CASSFEGGETQYF
few TRBJ2-2 TRBV12-5 - TGTGCTAGTGGTTTGGTGGCGGGTCGGAACACCGGGGAGCTGTTTTTT CASGLVAGRNTGELFF